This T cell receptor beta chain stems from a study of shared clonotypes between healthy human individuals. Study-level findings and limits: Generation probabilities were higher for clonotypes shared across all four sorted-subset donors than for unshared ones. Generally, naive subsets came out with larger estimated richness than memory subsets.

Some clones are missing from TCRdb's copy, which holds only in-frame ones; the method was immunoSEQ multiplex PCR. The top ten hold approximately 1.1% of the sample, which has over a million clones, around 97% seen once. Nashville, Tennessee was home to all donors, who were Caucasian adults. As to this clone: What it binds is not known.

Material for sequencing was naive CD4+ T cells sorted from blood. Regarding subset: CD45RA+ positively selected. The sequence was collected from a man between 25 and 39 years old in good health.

The CDR3 loop reads CASSLGSWASSGSNEQFF. CDR3 coding DNA: TGTGCCAGCAGCTTAGGGTCGTGGGCGAGTAGCGGGAGCAATGAGCAGTTCTTC. The rearrangement uses TRBV7-2 and TRBJ2-1, with 9 bases aligning to TRBD2. CDR3 length: 18 residues. The germline CDR1 and CDR2 sequences are SGHTA and FQGNSA. Trimming took 1 base from V and 6 from J; bases not matched to a gene: 13.